This entry lists 17 T cell receptor beta chains sequenced from one sample in a study of shared clonotypes between healthy human individuals. The assay was immunoSEQ multiplex PCR, and TCRdb's table has in-frame clones only and misses some. Counted here are about 800,000 clones, about 96% occurring once; the ten biggest clones make up around 0.21%. Naive CD8 cells were CD45RO-negative, positively selected for CCR7, excluding terminally differentiated effector memory CD45RA+ cells. Input material: naive CD8+ T cells sorted from blood. These receptors originate from a man younger than 45 in good health.

The J gene is TRBJ2-7, the V gene TRBV5-1; 7 nucleotides line up with TRBD1. The CDR3 covers 15 residues. CDR1 is SGHRS, CDR2 YFSETQ, per germline. V trimming: 3 bases; J trimming: 5 bases; junction bases outside the gene matches: 11. Here the CDR3 DNA reads TGCGCCAGCAGCTACAGACAGGGAAGAGAGAACGAGCAGTACTTC. Its translation: CASSYRQGRENEQYF.

V gene TRBV11-2 combines with J gene TRBJ2-7; 8 bases are shared with TRBD1. Germline V gene data show CDR1 as SGHAT and CDR2 as FQNNGV. Trimming at V came to 4 bases and at J to 5 bases, leaving 13 bases not matched to a gene. CDR3 length: 16 residues. CDR3 DNA: TGTGCCAGCAGCTACCGGGACAGGACCCTCCTGGACGAGCAGTACTTC. Translated: CASSYRDRTLLDEQYF.

DNA for the CDR3: TGCGCCAGCAGCCCTTCGGTTGGAGTCAGGTACGAGCAGTACTTC. It is translated as CASSPSVGVRYEQYF. V gene TRBV4-1 combines with J gene TRBJ2-7; no clear D. This CDR3 region has 15 residues. Germline V CDR1 and CDR2: MGHRA, YSYEKL. V lost 4 bases and J 4 bases, leaving 17 bases between the germline ends.

This clone occurred a few times. The chain carries TRBV27 and TRBJ1-2, with D perhaps TRBD1 (5 bases). Deletions cut 5 bases from V and 6 bases from J, with 16 bases between. Germline V gene lookup returns CDR1 MNHEY and CDR2 SMNVEV (reference sequence). The CDR3 loop spans 14 amino acids. CDR3 sequence reads: CASSTRGGVDGYTF. The CDR3 coding sequence is TGTGCCAGCAGTACCCGGGGAGGGGTCGATGGCTACACCTTC.

The rearrangement uses TRBV5-1 and TRBJ2-7, with D maybe TRBD1 (6 bases). Germline CDR1 is SGHRS and CDR2 is YFSETQ. Trimming took off 5 bases at V and 5 bases at J, with 11 bases between the two ends. The CDR3 is 12 residues long. CDR3 residues: CASRQGTHEQYF. CDR3 in DNA: TGCGCCAGCAGACAGGGTACCCACGAGCAGTACTTC. The whole variable domain, remainder taken from reference TRBV5-1 and TRBJ2-7, is KAGVTQTPRYLIKTRGQQVTLSCSPISGHRSVSWYQQTPGQGLQFLFEYFSETQRNKGNFPGRFSGRQFSNSRSEMNVSTLELGDSALYLCASRQGTHEQYFGPGTRLTVT.

The rearrangement uses TRBV19 and TRBJ2-7, with D possibly TRBD2 on 6 matching bases. Germline V gene data show CDR1 as LNHDA and CDR2 as SQIVND (reference sequence). There are 15 residues in the CDR3. V was clipped by 3 bases and J by 0 bases, with 12 bases between them. The CDR3 sequence: CASSISGRSSYEQYF. CDR3 coding DNA: TGTGCCAGTAGTATTTCGGGGAGGAGCTCCTACGAGCAGTACTTC.

This clone was observed once. The chain has TRBV30 and TRBJ2-7, with 11 bases matching TRBD1. This CDR3 comprises 13 residues. The junction had 9 bases not matched to a gene; V was cut back by 8 bases and J by 6 bases. Germline CDR1 reads GTSNPN; CDR2 reads SVGIG (reference sequence). CDR3 amino acids: CAAEVDRGPEQYF. CDR3 DNA sequence: TGTGCCGCGGAGGTGGACAGGGGGCCCGAGCAGTACTTC.

This chain links TRBV30 with TRBJ1-1, with 7 positions matching TRBD1. The trim removed 0 bases at V and 4 bases at J, leaving 17 bases unmatched. This CDR3 region has 18 residues. Germline CDR1 and CDR2: GTSNPN and SVGIG (reference sequence). The CDR3: CAWSVLVRAEGAGTEAFF. The CDR3 nucleotides read TGTGCCTGGAGTGTACTGGTCAGGGCGGAGGGGGCAGGCACTGAAGCTTTCTTT.

On this clone: This same CDR3 is encoded by further DNA sequences in the sample. This CDR3 is CASSLAGPTYEQYF. The CDR3 nucleotides read TGTGCCAGCAGCTTAGCCGGGCCGACCTACGAGCAGTACTTC. This chain links TRBV7-9 with TRBJ2-7; D not resolved. CDR3 size: 14 residues. Trimming cost V 0 bases and J 2 bases, with 8 bases left between them. Germline V gene lookup returns CDR1 SEHNR and CDR2 FQNEAQ (reference sequence).

The genes are TRBV21-1 and TRBJ1-4. TRBV21-1 represents a pseudogene. This CDR3 is built from 16 residues. As DNA, the CDR3 is TGTGCCAGCAGCGAAGTGAATGGGACAACTAATGAAAAACTGTTTTTT. Its translation is CASSEVNGTTNEKLFF.

CDR3 residues: CASSRDRGNYGYTF. DNA of the CDR3: TGCGCCAGCAGTCGGGACAGGGGGAACTATGGCTACACCTTC. This chain connects TRBV4-1 to TRBJ1-2, with 11 bases that match TRBD1. V was pared by 6 bases and J by 2 bases, with 2 bases of the junction left unmatched. The CDR3 contains 14 residues. CDR1 and CDR2 (germline): MGHRA, YSYEKL.

The chain links TRBV15 to TRBJ2-2; 11 bases align to TRBD1. The junction had 5 bases not matched to a gene; V was cut back by 2 bases and J by 6 bases. This CDR3 spans 16 amino acids. Germline lookup yields CDR1 LNHNV and CDR2 YYDKDF (reference sequence). CDR3 sequence reads: CATSRPDRGLSGELFF. As DNA, the CDR3 is TGTGCCACCAGCAGACCGGACAGGGGGCTTTCCGGGGAGCTGTTTTTT.

The gene calls are TRBV21-1 and TRBJ2-1. TRBV21-1 is tagged as a pseudogene. This CDR3 spans 23 amino acids. CDR3: CASSKAVSFGRAPISLQYNEQFF. The CDR3 DNA sequence: TGTGCCAGCAGCAAAGCTGTAAGTTTTGGTCGGGCTCCTATCTCCCTCCAATACAATGAGCAGTTCTTC.

V is TRBV4-3 and J is TRBJ1-4, with D possibly TRBD1 on 6 matching bases. V was clipped by 4 bases and J by 7 bases, with 10 bases between them. The CDR3 has 13 residues. Germline values: CDR1 LGHNA, CDR2 YSLEER. The CDR3 region is CASSPRGGEKLFF. The CDR3 DNA is TGCGCCAGCAGCCCGAGGGGGGGTGAAAAACTGTTTTTT.

The rearrangement uses TRBV5-5 and TRBJ2-5; D tentatively fits TRBD1 or TRBD2 (5 bases each). The CDR3 runs to 14 residues. The germline CDR1 and CDR2 sequences are SGHKS and YYEKEE (reference sequence). V gave up 0 bases and J gave up 2 bases, with 8 bases separating them. CDR3 sequence (DNA): TGTGCCAGCAGCTTGGCATGGGGGCAAGAGACCCAGTACTTC. Its protein is CASSLAWGQETQYF.

The genes are TRBV4-1 and TRBJ1-1; no clear D. V was cut by 0 bases and J by 0 bases, with 8 bases left in between. From germline, CDR1 is MGHRA and CDR2 YSYEKL. CDR3 length: 15 residues. CDR3 in amino acids: CASSQDPGMNTEAFF. The DNA for the CDR3 is TGCGCCAGCAGCCAAGATCCGGGGATGAACACTGAAGCTTTCTTT.

CDR3 coding DNA: TGTGCCAGCAGCTCGAGGACAGATCCAGGTGGTGAAAAACTGTTTTTT. This codes for CASSSRTDPGGEKLFF. V is TRBV7-9 and J is TRBJ1-4; perhaps TRBD1 as D (6 bases). V gave up 4 bases and J gave up 7 bases, with 19 bases separating them. Germline CDR1 and CDR2: SEHNR and FQNEAQ (reference sequence). CDR3 length: 16 amino acids.